The next 23 T cell receptor beta chains were all read from a single sample in a study of cytomegalovirus exposure and HLA in healthy donors. Vbeta (60) and Jbeta (13) primers were used in the PCR. Sequencing was performed with immunoSEQ multiplex PCR; in TCRdb, only in-frame clones are kept and a portion is missing. The repertoire holds about 96,000 clones, with 65% to 75% as singletons. Sequenced sample: PBMCs. Receptors were obtained from a female donor in good health and CMV-seropositive.

The rearrangement links TRBV6-1 to TRBJ2-7; 7 nucleotides agree with TRBD2. The CDR3 covers 13 residues. With 8 bases clipped from V and 0 bases from J, the junction kept 4 bases outside the gene matches. CDR1 MNHNS and CDR2 SASEGT come from the germline V gene. In DNA, the CDR3 is TGTGCCAGCCTAGCGGTTAGCTCCTACGAGCAGTACTTC. Translation: CASLAVSSYEQYF.

The V gene is TRBV9, the J gene TRBJ1-6, with D uncertain. Germline CDR1 and CDR2: SGDLS and YYNGEE. V lost 0 bases and J 6 bases, leaving 7 bases between the germline ends. CDR3 length: 14 amino acids. This CDR3 is CASSVGGSNSPLHF. The CDR3 DNA reads as TGTGCCAGCAGCGTAGGAGGGTCTAATTCACCCCTCCACTTT.

This clone appeared once. The rearrangement joins TRBV30 to TRBJ2-7, with 9 bases matching TRBD2. Trimming took 2 bases from V and 6 from J; bases not matched to a gene: 5. CDR3 length equals 13 residues. Germline V gene data show CDR1 as GTSNPN and CDR2 as SVGIG (reference sequence). The CDR3 DNA reads as TGTGCCTGGAGTAGACTAGCGGTGATCGAGCAGTACTTC. Amino acids: CAWSRLAVIEQYF.

The chain uses TRBV18 and TRBJ2-7, with TRBD2 matching over 7 bases. With 5 bases clipped from V and 2 bases from J, the junction kept 9 bases outside the gene matches. The length of the CDR3 is 15 residues. Germline CDR1 reads KGHSH; CDR2 reads LQKENI. CDR3 nucleotides: TGTGCCAGCTCATACACCGCAGCGGGACCCTACGAGCAGTACTTC. Amino acids: CASSYTAAGPYEQYF.

J is TRBJ1-5 and V is TRBV18, with D perhaps TRBD1 (5 bases). This CDR3 spans 13 amino acids. V lost 3 bases, J lost 3 bases, and 6 bases lay in between. CDR1 KGHSH and CDR2 LQKENI come from the germline V gene. DNA of the CDR3: TGTGCCAGCTCACCGGGGCCCAATCAGCCCCAGCATTTT. Encoded protein: CASSPGPNQPQHF.

The chain has TRBV29-1 and TRBJ2-1, with 8 bases fitting TRBD1. Looked up from germline, CDR1 is SQVTM and CDR2 is ANQGSEA. The CDR3 has 15 residues. The ends lost 4 bases at V and 5 bases at J; junction bases unmatched: 10. The DNA of the CDR3 is TGCAGCGTTGGTTTAAGGACAGGGAAGAACAATGAGCAGTTCTTC. Amino acids: CSVGLRTGKNNEQFF.

This chain connects TRBV6-6 to TRBJ2-5, with 10 bases matching TRBD2. Germline V gives CDR1 MNHNY, CDR2 SVGAGI (reference sequence). The CDR3 runs to 15 residues. Trimming took 2 bases from V and 3 from J; bases not matched to a gene: 3. The DNA for the CDR3 is TGTGCCAGCAGTTACGATCTAGCGGGGGAAGAGACCCAGTACTTC. Amino acid sequence: CASSYDLAGEETQYF.

This rearrangement joins TRBV28 to TRBJ1-5; 7 bases fit TRBD1. There are 15 residues in the CDR3. The V gene end was trimmed by 6 bases and the J gene end by 2 bases; junction bases not matched to a gene: 7. Germline lookup yields CDR1 MDHEN and CDR2 SYDVKM. This CDR3 is CASRRTGQGNQPQHF. CDR3 nucleotide sequence: TGTGCCAGCAGACGAACCGGACAGGGCAATCAGCCCCAGCATTTT. The full variable domain, completed using reference TRBV28 and TRBJ1-5, is DVKVTQSSRYLVKRTGEKVFLECVQDMDHENMFWYRQDPGLGLRLIYFSYDVKMKEKGDIPEGYSVSREKKERFSLILESASTNQTSMYLCASRRTGQGNQPQHFGDGTRLSIL.

This chain uses TRBV7-6 with TRBJ2-3, with 7 bases aligning to TRBD2. The trim removed 0 bases at V and 4 bases at J, leaving 4 bases unmatched. Germline V gives CDR1 SGHVS, CDR2 FNYEAQ. The CDR3 runs to 15 residues. The CDR3 DNA reads TGTGCCAGCAGCTTAGCAGCGGGGCCCGCAGATACGCAGTATTTT. Protein product: CASSLAAGPADTQYF.

The chain links TRBV5-4 to TRBJ1-1; D is unresolved. Per the germline V gene, CDR1 is SGHNT and CDR2 is YYREEE (reference sequence). The CDR3 loop spans 14 amino acids. Trimming removed 5 bases from V and 1 base from J, with 12 bases in between. Here the CDR3 DNA reads TGTGCCAGCAGGATCTCAGGTTGGAACACTGAAGCTTTCTTT. Encoded protein: CASRISGWNTEAFF.

CDR3 loop: CASSDRGNQPQHF. The CDR3 DNA follows: TGTGCCAGCAGCGACAGGGGCAATCAGCCCCAGCATTTT. The chain links TRBV9 to TRBJ1-5, with a tentative D call TRBD1 (6 bases). Per germline, CDR1 SGDLS and CDR2 YYNGEE. This CDR3 is 13 amino acids long. The germline V and J ends were trimmed by 3 bases and 2 bases, with 6 bases remaining between them.

This chain connects TRBV15 to TRBJ1-6, with a tentative D call TRBD1 (5 bases). The V end was cut by 0 bases, the J end by 6 bases, with 12 bases between. The germline V gene has CDR1 LNHNV and CDR2 YYDKDF (reference sequence). This CDR3 has 16 residues. In DNA form, the CDR3 reads TGTGCCACCAGCAGAGAAGGTACAGGCCTTAATTCACCCCTCCACTTT. Protein product: CATSREGTGLNSPLHF.

The rearrangement uses TRBV6-5 and TRBJ1-2, with D perhaps TRBD1 (5 bases). The CDR3 covers 15 residues. The V end was cut by 2 bases, the J end by 4 bases, with 14 bases between. Germline CDR1 MNHEY, CDR2 SVGAGI. CDR3 in amino acids: CASSYGGERGYGYTF. CDR3 in DNA: TGTGCCAGCAGTTACGGGGGGGAGAGGGGCTATGGCTACACCTTC.

V gene TRBV6-5 combines with J gene TRBJ2-3; the match to TRBD1 covers 10 bases. The CDR3 has 15 amino acids. CDR1 is MNHEY and CDR2 is SVGAGI in the germline V gene. J was trimmed by 0 bases and V by 6 bases; bases with no gene match: 3. DNA of the CDR3: TGTGCCAGCAGACGACAGGGGGCTAGCACAGATACGCAGTATTTT. The encoded protein is CASRRQGASTDTQYF.

This clone was seen only once. V and J are TRBV10-1 and TRBJ1-5, with D possibly being TRBD1 (6 bases). Per germline, CDR1 WNHNN and CDR2 SYGVQD (reference sequence). Trimming cost V 2 bases and J 0 bases, with 17 bases left between them. This CDR3 contains 18 residues. The CDR3 DNA follows: TGCGCCAGCAGTGAGACTCCTACGACAGGTCATAGCAATCAGCCCCAGCATTTT. As protein: CASSETPTTGHSNQPQHF.

The chain links TRBV5-4 to TRBJ2-1; 11 positions match TRBD2. Trimming removed 3 bases from V and 13 bases from J; junction bases left unmatched: 3. This CDR3 comprises 12 residues. Per the germline V gene, CDR1 is SGHNT and CDR2 is YYREEE (reference sequence). CDR3 protein: CASSSTSGRQFF. CDR3 DNA: TGTGCCAGCAGCTCCACTAGCGGGAGACAGTTCTTC.

The V call is TRBV7-2, the J call TRBJ2-7, with D tentatively TRBD2 (5 bases). The CDR3 is made up of 15 amino acids. CDR1 is SGHTA and CDR2 is FQGNSA in the germline V gene. V shed 5 bases and J shed 3 bases, with 17 bases lying between them. CDR3 sequence (DNA): TGTGCCAGCAGCGCTCCGCAGGACTCCTTCTACGAGCAGTACTTC. Its translation: CASSAPQDSFYEQYF. Drawing the rest from reference TRBV7-2 and TRBJ2-7, the complete variable domain is GAGVSQSPSNKVTEKGKDVELRCDPISGHTALYWYRQSLGQGLEFLIYFQGNSAPDKSGLPSDRFSAERTGGSVSTLTIQRTQQEDSAVYLCASSAPQDSFYEQYFGPGTRLTVT.

This clone was counted between two and nine times. The chain recombines TRBV13 with TRBJ2-7; TRBD2 is a possible D gene (5 bases). The CDR3 extends over 14 amino acids. V was pared by 4 bases and J by 5 bases, with 15 bases between. Germline V gives CDR1 PRHDT, CDR2 FYEKMQ (reference sequence). CDR3 DNA: TGTGCCAGCAGCTCCTTGAGAGGGTGGCACGAGCAGTACTTC. This sequence encodes CASSSLRGWHEQYF.

This chain uses TRBV5-4 with TRBJ1-1, with a weak D call TRBD1 (6 bases). The V gene's germline CDR1 is SGHNT and CDR2 YYREEE (reference sequence). The CDR3 consists of 14 residues. V was shortened by 2 bases and J by 5 bases, with 13 bases between the two germline ends. CDR3 loop: CASSLSGQITEAFF. The CDR3 DNA sequence: TGTGCCAGCAGCTTATCGGGACAAATTACTGAAGCTTTCTTT.

The sample holds a few counts of this clone. The chain carries TRBV28 and TRBJ1-1, with D maybe TRBD1 (5 bases). Trimming shortened V by 3 bases and J by 5 bases, and 10 bases separated the two germline ends. The CDR3 runs 13 residues. CDR1 is MDHEN, CDR2 SYDVKM, per germline. The CDR3 DNA reads TGTGCCAGCAGTTTGCAGGGCGTAACTGAAGCTTTCTTT. Protein product: CASSLQGVTEAFF. The full variable domain, rest sourced from reference TRBV28 and TRBJ1-1, is DVKVTQSSRYLVKRTGEKVFLECVQDMDHENMFWYRQDPGLGLRLIYFSYDVKMKEKGDIPEGYSVSREKKERFSLILESASTNQTSMYLCASSLQGVTEAFFGQGTRLTVV.

This clone was seen more than once but under ten times. The V gene is TRBV6-1, the J gene TRBJ2-3; D is ambiguous. The CDR3 runs 12 residues. Germline-derived CDR1 and CDR2 are MNHNS and SASEGT. Trimming took off 2 bases at V and 4 bases at J, with 4 bases between the two ends. The CDR3 region has the DNA TGTGCCAGCAGTGAACAGTCAGATACGCAGTATTTT. Amino acids: CASSEQSDTQYF.

The chain employs TRBV15 and TRBJ1-5, with D unresolved. Germline V gene lookup returns CDR1 LNHNV and CDR2 YYDKDF (reference sequence). V was cut by 3 bases and J by 4 bases, with 13 bases left in between. The CDR3 sequence is 15 residues long. CDR3 protein: CATSSDDGKNQPQHF. CDR3 nucleotides: TGTGCCACCAGCAGCGACGACGGGAAGAATCAGCCCCAGCATTTT.

This clone was seen only once. The rearrangement links TRBV5-1 to TRBJ2-7; 9 nucleotides align to TRBD1. Germline assignment: CDR1 SGHRS and CDR2 YFSETQ. J lost 6 bases, V lost 5 bases, and 6 bases had no gene match. The CDR3 is 13 residues long. Written as DNA, the CDR3 is TGCGCCAGCAGGACAGGGGGAACATCCGAGCAGTACTTC. It specifies CASRTGGTSEQYF.